The next 21 T cell receptor beta chains were all read from a single sample in a study of graft-versus-host responses after intestinal transplantation. These receptors' antigens are unknown. Clones were sequenced by immunoSEQ multiplex PCR, and TCRdb holds only the in-frame ones, with some missing. The repertoire holds roughly 89,000 clones, with 90% to 95% as singletons. The specimen was unstimulated CD4+ T cells sorted from spleen or lymph node cells, collected before intestinal transplant. The receptors stem from a human donor who received an intestinal transplant.

This sequence joins TRBV6-1 and TRBJ1-6; 7 nucleotides line up with TRBD1. The CDR3 runs to 15 residues. V shed 2 bases, J shed 9 bases, and the junction held 7 bases outside the gene matches. Germline loops: CDR1 MNHNS, CDR2 SASEGT. DNA of the CDR3: TGTGCCAGCAGTGAAAAAAGAGGGGGCGGTTCACCCCTCCACTTT. It yields the protein CASSEKRGGGSPLHF.

The V and J genes are TRBV27 and TRBJ1-4; the match to TRBD1 covers 7 bases. This CDR3 is 17 amino acids long. V shed 5 bases and J 6 bases; nucleotides not matched to a gene: 15. The germline V gene has CDR1 MNHEY and CDR2 SMNVEV (reference sequence). The CDR3 loop reads CASSDDRDGRRDEKLFF. The CDR3 region has the DNA TGTGCCAGCAGTGACGACAGGGATGGTCGACGCGATGAAAAACTGTTTTTT.

The J gene is TRBJ1-1, the V gene TRBV6-5, with no clear D. With 4 bases removed from V and 5 bases from J, the gap between germline ends came to 11 bases. The V gene's germline CDR1 is MNHEY and CDR2 SVGAGI. The CDR3 totals 13 residues. The CDR3 is CASSLSLRTEAFF. CDR3 coding DNA: TGTGCCAGCAGTTTGTCCCTTAGAACTGAAGCTTTCTTT.

The J gene is TRBJ1-3, the V gene TRBV5-1; D ambiguous. Germline CDR1 is SGHRS and CDR2 is YFSETQ. V was clipped by 4 bases and J by 2 bases, with 16 bases between them. This CDR3 contains 16 residues. As DNA, the CDR3 is TGCGCCAGCAGCGGGCCATCCCCAGAGCCTGGAAACACCATATATTTT. Translating gives CASSGPSPEPGNTIYF.

This clone was detected a few times. The genes are TRBV10-3 and TRBJ1-1; D is possibly TRBD1 (6 bases). CDR1 and CDR2 from the germline V gene are ENHRY and SYGVKD. This CDR3 contains 14 residues. Trimming shortened V by 6 bases and J by 4 bases, and 15 bases separated the two germline ends. CDR3: CAIREGTTATEAFF. The CDR3 region has the DNA TGTGCCATCAGGGAAGGGACAACAGCCACTGAAGCTTTCTTT.

This chain uses TRBV7-3 with TRBJ2-5; 9 bases map to TRBD2. The V and J ends lost 5 bases and 6 bases, in that order; junction bases with no gene match: 10. The CDR3 is made up of 15 amino acids. The germline V gene has CDR1 SGHTA and CDR2 FQGTGA. This CDR3 reads CASSPGTSRLQTQYF. The CDR3 nucleotides read TGTGCCAGCAGCCCCGGGACTAGCCGATTACAGACCCAGTACTTC.

The chain uses TRBV10-3 and TRBJ1-5, with 10 bases identical to TRBD1. J gave up 2 bases and V 2 bases, and 0 bases lay outside the gene matches. Germline assignment: CDR1 ENHRY and CDR2 SYGVKD. CDR3 length equals 15 residues. CDR3 protein: CAISEGQGGNQPQHF. The CDR3 region has the DNA TGTGCCATCAGTGAGGGACAGGGGGGCAATCAGCCCCAGCATTTT.

The rearrangement links TRBV6-1 to TRBJ1-5; D is unresolved. The CDR3 totals 14 residues. The V end was cut by 1 base, the J end by 0 bases, with 4 bases between. CDR1 MNHNS and CDR2 SASEGT come from the germline V gene. Here the CDR3 reads CASSEVNSNQPQHF. CDR3 sequence (DNA): TGTGCCAGCAGTGAAGTAAATAGCAATCAGCCCCAGCATTTT.

This clone has only one observation. This rearrangement joins TRBV5-1 to TRBJ2-1; TRBD2 matches at 9 bases. The V gene end was trimmed by 2 bases and the J gene end by 6 bases; junction bases not matched to a gene: 3. The CDR3 is made up of 14 amino acids. Germline V lookup: CDR1 SGHRS, CDR2 YFSETQ. The CDR3 protein is CASSFGTSRNEQFF. The CDR3 DNA follows: TGCGCCAGCAGCTTCGGGACTAGCCGCAATGAGCAGTTCTTC.

This chain links TRBV6-5 with TRBJ1-5; TRBD1 might be the D (6 bases). This CDR3 comprises 15 residues. Per germline, CDR1 MNHEY and CDR2 SVGAGI. The V gene lost 6 bases and the J gene lost 4 bases, with 16 bases spanning the gap. The DNA of the CDR3 is TGTGCCAGCAGCAACACTGGGACACCTAATCAGCCCCAGCATTTT. This codes for CASSNTGTPNQPQHF.

The chain couples TRBV4-1 to TRBJ1-4; no clear D gene. The ends were cut back, 2 bases at V and 0 bases at J, with 7 bases in the middle. Germline values: CDR1 MGHRA, CDR2 YSYEKL. CDR3 length: 15 amino acids. CDR3 nucleotides: TGCGCCAGCAGCCAACCGGGAGCAACTAATGAAAAACTGTTTTTT. Its protein is CASSQPGATNEKLFF.

This chain uses TRBV10-3 with TRBJ2-7; D may be TRBD2 (5 bases). Germline CDR1 ENHRY, CDR2 SYGVKD. This CDR3 is 16 amino acids long. The V and J ends lost 3 bases and 2 bases respectively, with 17 bases between them. The CDR3 protein is CAISDPRMGSAYEQYF. CDR3 DNA: TGTGCCATCAGTGACCCTCGCATGGGTAGCGCCTACGAGCAGTACTTC.

The chain recombines TRBV6-6 with TRBJ2-3; no definite D call. There are 16 residues in the CDR3. With 1 base removed from V and 2 bases from J, the gap between germline ends came to 13 bases. Germline values: CDR1 MNHNY, CDR2 SVGAGI (reference sequence). The CDR3 DNA reads as TGTGCCAGCAGTTACTACCCGGGTGGGTCCACAGATACGCAGTATTTT. It specifies CASSYYPGGSTDTQYF.

The chain uses TRBV2 and TRBJ2-7, with a possible D match to TRBD2 (7 bases). Trimming took 0 bases from V and 1 from J, leaving 16 bases between them. In germline, CDR1 is SNHLY, CDR2 FYNNEI. The CDR3 covers 17 residues. The CDR3 spells CASSEAEGGRGSYEQYF. DNA of the CDR3: TGTGCCAGCAGTGAAGCCGAGGGGGGGCGGGGTTCCTACGAGCAGTACTTC.

The chain recombines TRBV5-4 with TRBJ2-7; 8 positions agree with TRBD2. This CDR3 is built from 15 residues. The ends lost 2 bases at V and 6 bases at J; junction bases unmatched: 10. Germline V gene data show CDR1 as SGHNT and CDR2 as YYREEE (reference sequence). Written as DNA, the CDR3 is TGTGCCAGCAGCTTCCGGGAGGGCAGAGTGATCGAGCAGTACTTC. Translating it yields CASSFREGRVIEQYF.

V and J are TRBV19 and TRBJ1-2, with a tentative D call TRBD1 (5 bases). Germline V gives CDR1 LNHDA, CDR2 SQIVND (reference sequence). V dropped 2 bases and J dropped 4 bases, with 11 bases sitting between them. CDR3 length equals 14 residues. Here the CDR3 DNA reads TGTGCCAGTAGTATATGGGGGGACCTCTATGGCTACACCTTC. This encodes CASSIWGDLYGYTF.

This chain uses TRBV19 with TRBJ2-2; no firm D call. V lost 4 bases and J lost 1, with 7 bases in between. This CDR3 is 14 amino acids long. CDR1 is LNHDA, CDR2 SQIVND, per germline (reference sequence). CDR3 sequence (DNA): TGTGCCAGTAGTACCAGTGTGAACACCGGGGAGCTGTTTTTT. Protein: CASSTSVNTGELFF.

In its sample, this clone was seen a few times. The chain carries TRBV19 and TRBJ1-5, with D possibly matching TRBD1 (5 bases). The CDR3 is made up of 16 amino acids. Looked up from germline, CDR1 is LNHDA and CDR2 is SQIVND (reference sequence). V was trimmed by 3 bases and J by 0 bases, leaving 12 bases between them. The CDR3 DNA is TGTGCCAGTAGTATGGGGCAGGCCAATAGCAATCAGCCCCAGCATTTT. Translation: CASSMGQANSNQPQHF.

The chain joins TRBV30 to TRBJ1-1, with 8 nucleotides matching TRBD1. Trimming took 5 bases from V and 3 from J; bases not matched to a gene: 8. The CDR3 sequence is 14 residues long. Germline-derived CDR1 and CDR2 are GTSNPN and SVGIG (reference sequence). CDR3 protein: CAWRQGAVYTEAFF. The CDR3, as DNA: TGTGCCTGGCGCCAGGGGGCGGTTTACACTGAAGCTTTCTTT.

The chain is built from TRBV7-9 and TRBJ1-6; unclear D gene. The V and J ends lost 5 bases and 7 bases respectively, with 18 bases between them. The CDR3 has 16 amino acids. Per the germline V gene, CDR1 is SEHNR and CDR2 is FQNEAQ (reference sequence). In nucleotides, the CDR3 is TGTGCCAGCAGCCCTCCCCCACAGACTAGGAATTCACCCCTCCACTTT. This translates into CASSPPPQTRNSPLHF.

This chain connects TRBV6-6 to TRBJ1-5; D might be TRBD1 (5 bases). Germline CDR1 reads MNHNY; CDR2 reads SVGAGI (reference sequence). The CDR3 loop spans 13 amino acids. Between the trimmed V and J ends, which lost 5 bases and 1 base, there was a span of 6 bases. The CDR3 DNA reads TGTGCCAGCAGTAAGGGGAGCAATCAGCCCCAGCATTTT. Protein: CASSKGSNQPQHF.